This T cell receptor beta chain was observed in a study of molecular identifiers for immune sequencing clone quantification. About the study: Naive CD8 cell RNA, from around 20,000 or 100,000 cells, was split five ways in replicates, with four sequenced. Overall study results and limits: Should identical TCR molecules share a barcode, the sizes of highly expanded clones could be underestimated.

This clonotype was picked up a small number of times. As yet, its antigen is unknown. Input for naive CD8 libraries was roughly 20,000 to 1,000,000 sorted cells; the RNA fraction used was 10%, 30% or 50%. This CDR3 is 14 amino acids long. Germline V gene lookup returns CDR1 SGHDT and CDR2 YYEEEE. Trimming removed 2 bases at V and 6 bases at J, with 12 bases between. TCRdb analysed the PCR reads with MiXCR anew, one entry per CDR3 protein. The sample records hundreds of thousands of distinct CDR3 sequences, 25% being singletons. V is TRBV5-6 and J is TRBJ1-5, with D possibly being TRBD1 (6 bases). The sequenced sample was naive CD8+ T cells from blood, with Jurkat cell RNA spiked in. Subset defined: FACS-sorted CD8+CD4-CCR7+CD45RA+ naive T cells. The clonotype was recovered from a human donor in good health. Some libraries in this study had Jurkat cell RNA spiked in. DNA for the CDR3: TGTGCCAGCAGCTTCCAGGGGACGGGTCAGCCCCAGCATTTT. Its protein is CASSFQGTGQPQHF.